A selection of T cell receptor beta chains follows, all from one sample in a study of cytotoxic CD8 clonotypes in ibrutinib-treated CLL. The data were produced by immunoSEQ multiplex PCR, yet TCRdb's version contains in-frame clones alone and is incomplete. The table has 300,000 to 400,000 clones, 67% seen once. Specimen: PBMCs, collected after 36 months of ibrutinib treatment. These receptors all come from a human donor with chronic lymphocytic leukemia. Both conserved end residues are part of each CDR3. Each record gives: J gene, D gene, clone size, V gene, CDR3 DNA, CDR3 protein. D genes are given only for firm matches. Expanded clones are given a class, and other clones once, few, many or no size at all.

TRBJ1-4 | . | . | TRBV6-5 | TGTGCCAGCAGGATGTCCGGAGGGCACGGTGAAAAACTGTTTTTT | CASRMSGGHGEKLFF
TRBJ1-2 | . | . | TRBV29-1 | TGCAGCGTTGGGGGGGGCACCACTAACTATGGCTACACCTTC | CSVGGGTTNYGYTF
TRBJ1-1 | . | once | TRBV6-5 | TGTGCCAGCAGTTACTCGAGGGTTCAAAACACTGAAGCTTTCTTT | CASSYSRVQNTEAFF
TRBJ1-2 | TRBD1 | . | TRBV10-3 | TGTGCCAGCAGAACCGGGACAGCCATCACCTATGGCTACACCTTC | CASRTGTAITYGYTF
TRBJ1-4 | TRBD1 | . | TRBV11-2 | TGTGCCAGCAGCCCCCGGACAGGAACCGGGAGGCTGTTTTTT | CASSPRTGTGRLFF
TRBJ2-3 | TRBD1 | . | TRBV4-2 | TGTGCCAGCAGCCGTTTCTACGGCCAGGGGGCTTCACCTAGCACAGATACGCAGTATTTT | CASSRFYGQGASPSTDTQYF
TRBJ2-1 | . | . | TRBV2 | TGTGCCAGCAGGGGGACGTTTCCCTACAATGAGCAGTTCTTC | CASRGTFPYNEQFF
TRBJ2-2 | . | . | TRBV4-3 | TGCGCCAGCAGCCAAGATCGCCTGAACACCGGGGAGCTGTTTTTT | CASSQDRLNTGELFF
TRBJ1-2 | TRBD1 | . | TRBV28 | TGTGCCAGCAGTCCCTACAGGGGGCTAGGTGGCTACACCTTC | CASSPYRGLGGYTF
TRBJ2-2 | TRBD1 | . | TRBV28 | TGTGCCAGCAGACCGACAGGGGCCGGGGAGCTGTTTTTT | CASRPTGAGELFF
TRBJ1-3 | TRBD1 | . | TRBV10-3 | TGTGCCATCAGGGTCTGGACAGGGTTGGCTGGAAACACCATATATTTT | CAIRVWTGLAGNTIYF
TRBJ1-1 | . | . | TRBV27 | TGTGCCAGCAGTTTAGGCCCGGGCCCCGCCATGATGGGCACTGAAGCTTTCTTT | CASSLGPGPAMMGTEAFF
TRBJ1-2 | . | . | TRBV6-1 | TGTGCCAGCAGTGTACTCAGTGGCTATGGCTACACCTTC | CASSVLSGYGYTF
TRBJ2-1 | . | . | TRBV11-2 | TGTGCCAGCAGCTCCGACAGGAGGGACGCGTTCTTC | CASSSDRRDAFF
TRBJ2-7 | . | once | TRBV5-1 | TGCGCCAGCAGCCCGGGGGACAGCCCAACCTACGAGCAGTACTTC | CASSPGDSPTYEQYF
TRBJ2-3 | . | . | TRBV16 | TGTGCCAGCACCCGACATGACACAGATACGCAGTATTTT | CASTRHDTDTQYF
TRBJ2-7 | . | . | TRBV7-9 | TGTGCCAGCAGCTTAGCTGGGGGTAGAACATACGAGCAGTACTTC | CASSLAGGRTYEQYF
TRBJ1-1 | . | . | TRBV15 | TGTGCCACCAGCAGAACAGGGTTGGGCACTGAAGCTTTCTTT | CATSRTGLGTEAFF
TRBJ2-1 | . | . | TRBV4-3 | TGCGCCAGCAGCCAAGAGCTGGACAATGAGCAGTTCTTC | CASSQELDNEQFF
TRBJ2-7 | . | . | TRBV9 | TGTGCCAGCAGCGTGGGCAGGGCGAGCTCCTACGAGCAGTACTTC | CASSVGRASSYEQYF
TRBJ2-7 | . | . | TRBV30 | TGTGCCTGGAACTACGAGCAGTACTTC | CAWNYEQYF
TRBJ2-7 | TRBD2 | . | TRBV28 | TGTGCCAGCAGTATTTGGACTAGCGGGAGGAACGAGCAGTACTTC | CASSIWTSGRNEQYF
TRBJ2-3 | . | . | TRBV4-1 | TGCGCCAGCAGCCTCGCCACAGATACGCAGTATTTT | CASSLATDTQYF
TRBJ1-5 | . | . | TRBV18 | TGTGCCAGCTCACACGCCCCTTATGGGTTCCACGACAATCAGCCCCAGCATTTT | CASSHAPYGFHDNQPQHF
TRBJ2-5 | . | . | TRBV7-9 | TGTGCCAGCAGCCCGTGGCAGAAAGAGACCCAGTACTTC | CASSPWQKETQYF
TRBJ2-1 | TRBD2 | . | TRBV18 | TGTGCCAGCTCACCATGGCGGGGGTCATACAATGAGCAGTTCTTC | CASSPWRGSYNEQFF
TRBJ2-5 | TRBD2 | . | TRBV27 | TGTGCCAGCAGTTTAGGGGGAAGCGGGATAGGGACCCAGTACTTC | CASSLGGSGIGTQYF
TRBJ2-6 | . | . | TRBV28 | TGTGCCAGCAGCGGGCCCGGAGCGGGCTCTCTCTCTGGGGCCAACGTCCTGACTTTC | CASSGPGAGSLSGANVLTF
TRBJ1-4 | TRBD1 | . | TRBV7-2 | TGTGCCAGCAGGGGACAGGGAGGGGAAAAACTGTTTTTT | CASRGQGGEKLFF
TRBJ2-1 | TRBD2 | . | TRBV9 | TGTGCCAGCAGCGATATCCCGGGGACTAGCATTGAGCAGTTCTTC | CASSDIPGTSIEQFF
TRBJ2-2 | TRBD2 | . | TRBV7-3 | TGTGCCAGCAGCCGGGGGCTAGCGGGATACACCGGGGAGCTGTTTTTT | CASSRGLAGYTGELFF
TRBJ1-1 | . | once | TRBV19 | TGTGCCAGTAGTAGCCCGAACCTCTTAAGTTTCACTGAAGCTTTCTTT | CASSSPNLLSFTEAFF